The entry below describes one T cell receptor beta chain. Germline CDR1 reads SGHAT; CDR2 reads FQNNGV. This CDR3 contains 17 residues. Trimming took 1 base from V and 4 from J; bases not matched to a gene: 4. The source of the sample is a study of blood T cell repertoires in COVID-19. As processed by the authors: Amplification with reference gene primers provided the estimates of nucleated cell counts. Clones were read by immunoSEQ multiplex PCR, and TCRdb kept only the in-frame ones, dropping some. V and J calls and clone size are as listed in that table; D and trimming were resolved from the DNA. The sample records around 250,000 clones, 85% to 90% being singletons.

Sequenced: PBMCs or T cells enriched from blood (not recorded which). The V and J genes are TRBV11-2 and TRBJ2-7; 16 nucleotides line up with TRBD2. The clonotype comes from a woman aged 25-40 years who had recovered from COVID-19. CDR3 region: CASSLVGTSGRAYEQYF. CDR3 in DNA: TGTGCCAGCAGCTTAGTAGGGACTAGCGGGAGGGCGTACGAGCAGTACTTC. The full variable domain, in which reference TRBV11-2 and TRBJ2-7 provide the parts outside the CDR3, is EAGVAQSPRYKIIEKRQSVAFWCNPISGHATLYWYQQILGQGPKLLIQFQNNGVVDDSQLPKDRFSAERLKGVDSTLKIQPAKLEDSAVYLCASSLVGTSGRAYEQYFGPGTRLTVT.